The clone carrying this T cell receptor (beta chain) was counted only a few times. MiXCR was run by TCRdb on the 5' RACE reads, yielding one entry per CDR3 protein. Of over 55,000 distinct CDR3 sequences in the sample, over 10% were seen once. This CDR3 contains 13 residues. With 5 bases removed from V and 5 bases from J, the gap between germline ends came to 10 bases. Germline CDR1 is MDHEN and CDR2 is SYDVKM. The data belong to a study of early T cells in non-severe SARS-CoV-2 infection. Sample: whole blood, taken at baseline. The sequence was obtained from an adult who was a healthcare worker with PCR-confirmed SARS-CoV-2 infection or an uninfected control (not recorded which). The chain is built from TRBV28 and TRBJ2-1; perhaps TRBD1 as D (5 bases). CDR3: CASSPDRHNEQFF. In DNA form, the CDR3 reads TGTGCCAGCAGTCCCGACAGACACAATGAGCAGTTCTTC.